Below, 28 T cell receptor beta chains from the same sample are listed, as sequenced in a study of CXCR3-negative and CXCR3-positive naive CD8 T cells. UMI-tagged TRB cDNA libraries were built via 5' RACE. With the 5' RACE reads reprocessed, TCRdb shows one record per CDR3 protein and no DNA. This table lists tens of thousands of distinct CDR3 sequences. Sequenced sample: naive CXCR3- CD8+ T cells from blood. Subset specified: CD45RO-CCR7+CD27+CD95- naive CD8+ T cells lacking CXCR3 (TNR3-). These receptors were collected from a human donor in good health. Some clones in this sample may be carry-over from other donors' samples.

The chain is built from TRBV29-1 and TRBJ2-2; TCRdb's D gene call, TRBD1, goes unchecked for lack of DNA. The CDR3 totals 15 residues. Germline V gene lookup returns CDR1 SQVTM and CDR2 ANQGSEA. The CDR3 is CSVIWGQGITGELFF.

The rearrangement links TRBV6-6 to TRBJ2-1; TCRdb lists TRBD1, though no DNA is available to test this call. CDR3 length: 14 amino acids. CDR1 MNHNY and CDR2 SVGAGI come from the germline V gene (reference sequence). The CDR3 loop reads CASSFGGVHNEQFF.

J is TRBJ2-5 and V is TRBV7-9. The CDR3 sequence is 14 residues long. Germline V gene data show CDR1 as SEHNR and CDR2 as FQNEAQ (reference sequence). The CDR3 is CASSDGRQQETQYF. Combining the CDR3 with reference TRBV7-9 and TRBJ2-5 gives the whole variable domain DTGVSQNPRHKITKRGQNVTFRCDPISEHNRLYWYRQTLGQGPEFLTYFQNEAQLEKSRLLSDRFSAERPKGSFSTLEIQRTEQGDSAMYLCASSDGRQQETQYFGPGTRLLVL.

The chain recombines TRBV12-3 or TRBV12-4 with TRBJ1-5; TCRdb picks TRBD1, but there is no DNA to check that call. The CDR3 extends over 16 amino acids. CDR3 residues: CASSLAAGGNNQPQHF.

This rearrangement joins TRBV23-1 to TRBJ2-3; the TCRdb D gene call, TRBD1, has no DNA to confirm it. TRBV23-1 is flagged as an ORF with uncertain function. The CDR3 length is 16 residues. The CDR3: CASNPRGREGTDTQYF.

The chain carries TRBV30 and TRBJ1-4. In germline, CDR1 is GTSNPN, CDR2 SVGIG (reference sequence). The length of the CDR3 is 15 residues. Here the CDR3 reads CAWTLGLKGSEKLFF. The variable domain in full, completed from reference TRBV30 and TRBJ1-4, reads SQTIHQWPATLVQPVGSPLSLECTVEGTSNPNLYWYRQAAGRGLQLLFYSVGIGQISSEVPQNLSASRPQDRQFILSSKKLLLSDSGFYLCAWTLGLKGSEKLFFGSGTQLSVL.

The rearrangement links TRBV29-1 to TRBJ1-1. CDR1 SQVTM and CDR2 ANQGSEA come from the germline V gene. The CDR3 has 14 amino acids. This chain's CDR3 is CSVAKGWAGTEAFF.

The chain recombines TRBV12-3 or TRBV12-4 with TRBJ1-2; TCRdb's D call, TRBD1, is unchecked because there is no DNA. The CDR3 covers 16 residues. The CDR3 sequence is CASSPKTGDYLYGYTF.

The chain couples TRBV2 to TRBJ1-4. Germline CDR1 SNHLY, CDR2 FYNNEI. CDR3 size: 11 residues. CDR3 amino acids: CASRGDEKLFF. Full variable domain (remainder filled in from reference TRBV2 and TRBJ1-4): EPEVTQTPSHQVTQMGQEVILRCVPISNHLYFYWYRQILGQKVEFLVSFYNNEISEKSEIFDDQFSVERPDGSNFTLKIRSTKLEDSAMYFCASRGDEKLFFGSGTQLSVL.

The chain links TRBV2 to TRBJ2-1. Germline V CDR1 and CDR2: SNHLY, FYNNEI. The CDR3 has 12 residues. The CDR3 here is CASRSDDHGEFF.

The CDR3 is CASSSLSGGALRDEQFF. The chain recombines TRBV5-6 with TRBJ2-1; the D call from TCRdb, TRBD2, cannot be confirmed without DNA. The CDR3 is 17 residues long. Germline loops: CDR1 SGHDT, CDR2 YYEEEE. Variable domain in full (rest from reference TRBV5-6 and TRBJ2-1): DAGVTQSPTHLIKTRGQQVTLRCSPKSGHDTVSWYQQALGQGPQFIFQYYEEEERQRGNFPDRFSGHQFPNYSSELNVNALLLGDSALYLCASSSLSGGALRDEQFFGPGTRLTVL.

CDR3 amino acids: CASSLAPDSNSPLHF. This chain connects TRBV7-6 to TRBJ1-6; TCRdb names TRBD1, which stays unverified in the absence of DNA. Germline loops: CDR1 SGHVS, CDR2 FNYEAQ. The CDR3 loop spans 15 amino acids.

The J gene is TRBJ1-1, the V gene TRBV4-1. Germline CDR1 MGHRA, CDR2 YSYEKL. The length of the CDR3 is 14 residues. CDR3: CASSQSAGNTEAFF.

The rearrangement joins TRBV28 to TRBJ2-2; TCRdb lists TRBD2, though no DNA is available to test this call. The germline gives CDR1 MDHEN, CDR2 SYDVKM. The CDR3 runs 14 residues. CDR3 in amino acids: CASSMTSATGELFF.

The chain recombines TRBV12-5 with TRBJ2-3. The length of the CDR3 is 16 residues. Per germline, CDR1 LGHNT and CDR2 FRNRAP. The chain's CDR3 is CASGLVPTLYTDTQYF. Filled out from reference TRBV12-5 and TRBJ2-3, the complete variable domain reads DARVTQTPRHKVTEMGQEVTMRCQPILGHNTVFWYRQTMMQGLELLAYFRNRAPLDDSGMPKDRFSAEMPDATLATLKIQPSEPRDSAVYFCASGLVPTLYTDTQYFGPGTRLTVL.

Here the CDR3 reads CASSGQGTDTQYF. The chain recombines TRBV25-1 with TRBJ2-3; TCRdb gives TRBD1 as the D gene, but with no DNA this cannot be confirmed. The CDR3 runs to 13 residues. Per the germline V gene, CDR1 is MGHDK and CDR2 is SYGVNS.

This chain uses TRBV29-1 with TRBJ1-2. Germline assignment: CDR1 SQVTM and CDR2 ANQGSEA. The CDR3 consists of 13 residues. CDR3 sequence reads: CSAEDTIDYGYTF. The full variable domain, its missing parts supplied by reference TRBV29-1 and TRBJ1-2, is SAVISQKPSRDICQRGTSLTIQCQVDSQVTMMFWYRQQPGQSLTLIATANQGSEATYESGFVIDKFPISRPNLTFSTLTVSNMSPEDSSIYLCSAEDTIDYGYTFGSGTRLTVV.

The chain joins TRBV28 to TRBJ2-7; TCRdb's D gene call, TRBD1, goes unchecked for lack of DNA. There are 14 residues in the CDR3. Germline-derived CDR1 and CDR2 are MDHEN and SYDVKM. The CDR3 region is CASSFSRGLYEQYF.

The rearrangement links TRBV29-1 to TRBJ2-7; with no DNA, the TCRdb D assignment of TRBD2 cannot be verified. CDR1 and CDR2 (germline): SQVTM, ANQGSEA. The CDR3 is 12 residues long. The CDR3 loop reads CSVATSDYEQYF.

CDR3 amino acids: CASSQSSGAPPNSGANVLTF. The chain employs TRBV23-1 and TRBJ2-6; TCRdb selects TRBD1, and the lack of DNA leaves this call unchecked. TRBV23-1 is assigned to the ORF class and has an uncertain function. The CDR3 consists of 20 residues.

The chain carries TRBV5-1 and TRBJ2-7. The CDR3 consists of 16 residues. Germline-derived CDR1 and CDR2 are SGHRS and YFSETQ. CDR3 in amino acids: CASSLGYGGRSYEQYF. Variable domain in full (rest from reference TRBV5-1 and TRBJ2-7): KAGVTQTPRYLIKTRGQQVTLSCSPISGHRSVSWYQQTPGQGLQFLFEYFSETQRNKGNFPGRFSGRQFSNSRSEMNVSTLELGDSALYLCASSLGYGGRSYEQYFGPGTRLTVT.

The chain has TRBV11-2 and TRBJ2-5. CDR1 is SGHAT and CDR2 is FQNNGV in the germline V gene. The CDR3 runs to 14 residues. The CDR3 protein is CASSLDRLQETQYF.

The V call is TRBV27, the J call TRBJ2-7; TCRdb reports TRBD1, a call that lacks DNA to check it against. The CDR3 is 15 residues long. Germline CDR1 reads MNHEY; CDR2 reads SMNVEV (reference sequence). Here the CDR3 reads CASSLSRTGSYEQYF.

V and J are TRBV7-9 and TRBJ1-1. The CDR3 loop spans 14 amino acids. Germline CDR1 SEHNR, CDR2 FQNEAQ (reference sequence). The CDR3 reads CASSSRVLPDEAFF. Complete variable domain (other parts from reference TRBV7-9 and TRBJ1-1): DTGVSQNPRHKITKRGQNVTFRCDPISEHNRLYWYRQTLGQGPEFLTYFQNEAQLEKSRLLSDRFSAERPKGSFSTLEIQRTEQGDSAMYLCASSSRVLPDEAFFGQGTRLTVV.

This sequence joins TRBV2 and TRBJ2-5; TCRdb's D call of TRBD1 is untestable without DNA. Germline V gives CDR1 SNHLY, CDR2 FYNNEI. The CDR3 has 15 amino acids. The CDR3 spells CASSEGTGYPGTQYF.

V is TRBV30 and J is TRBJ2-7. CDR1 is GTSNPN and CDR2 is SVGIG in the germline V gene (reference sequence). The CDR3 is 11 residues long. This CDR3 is CAWFFSGEQYF.

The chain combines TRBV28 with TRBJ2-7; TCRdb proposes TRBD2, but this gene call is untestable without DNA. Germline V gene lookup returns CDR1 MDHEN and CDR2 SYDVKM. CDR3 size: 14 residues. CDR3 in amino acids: CSSGTSGSSYEQYF.

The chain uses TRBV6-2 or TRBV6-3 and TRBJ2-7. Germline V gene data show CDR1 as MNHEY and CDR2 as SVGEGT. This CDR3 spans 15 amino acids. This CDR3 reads CPSSYSGSAAAEQYF.